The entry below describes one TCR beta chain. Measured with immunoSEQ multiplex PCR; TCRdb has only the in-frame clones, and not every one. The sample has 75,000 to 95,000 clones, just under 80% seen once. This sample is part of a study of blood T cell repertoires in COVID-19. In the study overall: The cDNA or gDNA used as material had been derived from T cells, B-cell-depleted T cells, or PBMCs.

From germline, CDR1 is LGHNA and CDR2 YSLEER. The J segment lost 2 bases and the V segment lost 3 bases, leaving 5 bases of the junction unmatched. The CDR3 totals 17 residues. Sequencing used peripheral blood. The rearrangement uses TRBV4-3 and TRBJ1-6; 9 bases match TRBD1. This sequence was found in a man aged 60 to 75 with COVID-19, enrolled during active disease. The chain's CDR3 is CASSQEQGAAYNSPLHF. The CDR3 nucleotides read TGCGCCAGCAGCCAGGAACAGGGGGCCGCCTATAATTCACCCCTCCACTTT.